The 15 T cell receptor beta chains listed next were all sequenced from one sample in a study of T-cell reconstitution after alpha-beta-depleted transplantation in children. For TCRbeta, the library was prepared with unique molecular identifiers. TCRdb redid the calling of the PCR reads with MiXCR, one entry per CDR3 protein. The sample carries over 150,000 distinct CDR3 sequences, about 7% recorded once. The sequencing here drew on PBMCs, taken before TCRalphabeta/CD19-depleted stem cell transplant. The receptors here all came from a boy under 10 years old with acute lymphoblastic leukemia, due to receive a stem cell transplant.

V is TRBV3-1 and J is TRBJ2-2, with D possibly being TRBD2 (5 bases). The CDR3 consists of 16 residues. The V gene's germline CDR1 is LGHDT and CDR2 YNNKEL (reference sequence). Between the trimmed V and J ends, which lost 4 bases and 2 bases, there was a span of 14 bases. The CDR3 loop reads CASSPPGSENTGELFF. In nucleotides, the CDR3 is TGTGCCAGCAGCCCCCCGGGATCCGAAAACACCGGGGAGCTGTTTTTT.

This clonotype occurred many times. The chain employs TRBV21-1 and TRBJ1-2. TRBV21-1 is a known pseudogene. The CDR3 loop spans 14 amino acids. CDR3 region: CASSNGGSYYGYTF. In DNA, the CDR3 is TGTGCCAGCAGCAACGGCGGCAGTTACTATGGCTACACCTTC.

The CDR3 bases are TGCGCCAGCAGCCGAGGACATGGGGACAATCAGCCCCAGCATTTT. Its translation: CASSRGHGDNQPQHF. The chain recombines TRBV4-3 with TRBJ1-5, with D maybe TRBD1 (5 bases). The CDR3 spans 15 residues. CDR1 LGHNA and CDR2 YSLEER come from the germline V gene. Trimming removed 4 bases from V and 3 bases from J, with 13 bases in between.

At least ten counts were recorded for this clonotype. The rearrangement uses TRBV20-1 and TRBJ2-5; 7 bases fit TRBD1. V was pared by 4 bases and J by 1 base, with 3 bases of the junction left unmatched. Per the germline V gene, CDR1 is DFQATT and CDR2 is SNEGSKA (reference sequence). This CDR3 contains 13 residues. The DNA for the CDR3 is TGCAGTGCTATCGGACAGGTCCAAGAGACCCAGTACTTC. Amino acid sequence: CSAIGQVQETQYF.

The CDR3 sequence: CASSLDRQNNEQFF. CDR3 bases: TGTGCCAGCAGCTTAGATCGACAAAACAATGAGCAGTTCTTC. V usage is TRBV11-2 and J usage is TRBJ2-1; D is uncertain. The V end lost 0 bases, the J end lost 5 bases, and 8 bases lay between the germline ends. CDR1 and CDR2 from the germline V gene are SGHAT and FQNNGV. The CDR3 runs 14 residues.

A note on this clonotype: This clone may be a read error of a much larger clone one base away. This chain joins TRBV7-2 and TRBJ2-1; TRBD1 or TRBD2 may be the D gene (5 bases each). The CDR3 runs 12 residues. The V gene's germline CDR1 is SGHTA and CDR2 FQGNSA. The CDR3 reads CSSSLVRDEQFF. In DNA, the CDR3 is TGTTCCAGCAGCTTAGTTAGGGACGAGCAGTTCTTC.

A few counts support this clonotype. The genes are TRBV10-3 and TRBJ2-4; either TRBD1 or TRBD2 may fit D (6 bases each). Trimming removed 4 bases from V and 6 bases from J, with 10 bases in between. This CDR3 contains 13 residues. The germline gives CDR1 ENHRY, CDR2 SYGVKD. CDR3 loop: CAISGGAGNIQYF. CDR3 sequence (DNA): TGTGCCATCAGTGGGGGGGCGGGAAACATTCAGTACTTC.

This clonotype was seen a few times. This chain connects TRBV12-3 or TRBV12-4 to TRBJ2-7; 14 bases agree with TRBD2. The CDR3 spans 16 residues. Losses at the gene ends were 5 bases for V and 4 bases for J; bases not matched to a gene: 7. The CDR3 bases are TGTGCCAGCAGTGACTCACGGACTAGCGGGAGGTACGAGCAGTACTTC. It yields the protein CASSDSRTSGRYEQYF.

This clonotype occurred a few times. CDR3 protein: CASSQATGHLYGYTF. CDR3 sequence (DNA): TGTGCCAGCAGCCAGGCGACGGGACACCTCTATGGCTACACCTTC. The chain couples TRBV14 to TRBJ1-2; D is perhaps TRBD1 (6 bases). This CDR3 is 15 amino acids long. Germline CDR1 and CDR2: SGHDN and FVKESK. V shed 3 bases and J shed 4 bases, with 15 bases lying between them. Complete variable domain (other parts from reference TRBV14 and TRBJ1-2): EAGVTQFPSHSVIEKGQTVTLRCDPISGHDNLYWYRRVMGKEIKFLLHFVKESKQDESGMPNNRFLAERTGGTYSTLKVQPAELEDSGVYFCASSQATGHLYGYTFGSGTRLTVV.

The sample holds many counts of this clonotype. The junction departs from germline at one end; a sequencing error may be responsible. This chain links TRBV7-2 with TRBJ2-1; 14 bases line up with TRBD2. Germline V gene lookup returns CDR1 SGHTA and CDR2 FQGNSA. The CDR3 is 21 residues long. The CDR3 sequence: CASSSHGGTSGSLGLGRAVNF. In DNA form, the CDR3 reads TGTGCCAGCAGCTCCCACGGGGGGACTAGCGGGAGCCTAGGGTTGGGCAGAGCAGTTAACTTC. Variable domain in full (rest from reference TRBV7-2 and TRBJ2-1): GAGVSQSPSNKVTEKGKDVELRCDPISGHTALYWYRQSLGQGLEFLIYFQGNSAPDKSGLPSDRFSAERTGGSVSTLTIQRTQQEDSAVYLCASSSHGGTSGSLGLGRAVNFGPGTRLTVL.

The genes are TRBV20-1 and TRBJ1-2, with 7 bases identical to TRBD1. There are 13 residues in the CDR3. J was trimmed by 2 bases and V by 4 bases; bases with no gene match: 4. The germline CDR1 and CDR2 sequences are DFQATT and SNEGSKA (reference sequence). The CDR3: CSAIQGENYGYTF. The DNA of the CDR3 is TGCAGTGCTATTCAGGGGGAGAACTATGGCTACACCTTC.

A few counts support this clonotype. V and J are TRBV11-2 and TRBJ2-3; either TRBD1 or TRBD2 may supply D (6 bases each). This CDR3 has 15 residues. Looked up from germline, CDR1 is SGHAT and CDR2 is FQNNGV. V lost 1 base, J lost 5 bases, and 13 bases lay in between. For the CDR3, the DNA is TGTGCCAGCAGCTTAGTTGGGGGGCACGGAGATACGCAGTATTTT. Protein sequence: CASSLVGGHGDTQYF.

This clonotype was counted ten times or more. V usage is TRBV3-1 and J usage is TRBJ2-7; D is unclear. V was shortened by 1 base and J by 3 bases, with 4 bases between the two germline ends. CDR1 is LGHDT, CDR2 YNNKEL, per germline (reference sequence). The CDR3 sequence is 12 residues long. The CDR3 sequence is CASSQGVYEQYF. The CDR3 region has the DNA TGTGCCAGCAGCCAAGGGGTCTACGAGCAGTACTTC.

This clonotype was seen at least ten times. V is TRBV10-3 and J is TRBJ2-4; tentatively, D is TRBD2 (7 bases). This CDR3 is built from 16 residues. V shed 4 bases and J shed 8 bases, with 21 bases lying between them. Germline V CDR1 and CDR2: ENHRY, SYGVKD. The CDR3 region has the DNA TGTGCCATCAGTGGGGCTAGCGGCCCCTCAGGGGACATTCAGTACTTC. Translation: CAISGASGPSGDIQYF.

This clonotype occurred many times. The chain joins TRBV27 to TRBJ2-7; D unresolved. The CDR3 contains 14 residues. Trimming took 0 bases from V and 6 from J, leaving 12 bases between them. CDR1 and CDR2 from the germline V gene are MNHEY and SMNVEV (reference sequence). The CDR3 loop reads CASSLSRSSSEQYF. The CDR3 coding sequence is TGTGCCAGCAGTTTATCACGGAGTTCGAGCGAGCAGTACTTC.